A single sample is the source of the 9 T cell receptor beta chains below, sequenced in a study of blood T cell repertoires in COVID-19. Produced via immunoSEQ multiplex PCR; TCRdb's table is partial and in-frame only. The sample lists nearly 350,000 clones, about 93% occurring once. Sample: peripheral blood. The receptors here all came from a woman aged 18-35 years who had recovered from COVID-19.

The rearrangement links TRBV5-6 to TRBJ1-2; possibly TRBD1 for D (5 bases). Looked up from germline, CDR1 is SGHDT and CDR2 is YYEEEE. V lost 4 bases and J lost 6, with 16 bases in between. The CDR3 is 14 residues long. The DNA for the CDR3 is TGTGCCAGCAGCCCTGACGCCCTGGGGCATGGCTACACCTTC. It yields the protein CASSPDALGHGYTF.

The rearrangement joins TRBV7-2 to TRBJ2-1; 10 positions agree with TRBD2. The CDR3 length is 13 residues. The germline V gene has CDR1 SGHTA and CDR2 FQGNSA. Trimming cost V 5 bases and J 15 bases; bases outside gene matches: 10. As DNA, the CDR3 is TGTGCCAGCAGCGCCCACCCTAGCGGGAGCCTGTTCTTC. This encodes CASSAHPSGSLFF.

The chain links TRBV24-1 to TRBJ1-4; 8 bases are shared with TRBD1. The junction had 10 bases not matched to a gene; V was cut back by 4 bases and J by 7 bases. The CDR3 has 16 residues. Germline V gene lookup returns CDR1 KGHDR and CDR2 SFDVKD. CDR3 in DNA: TGTGCCACCAGTGACTCCGGACAGGGATCAGGTGAAAAACTGTTTTTT. It yields the protein CATSDSGQGSGEKLFF.

The chain couples TRBV7-2 to TRBJ1-6, with D perhaps matching TRBD1 (5 bases). The CDR3 consists of 19 residues. CDR1 SGHTA and CDR2 FQGNSA come from the germline V gene. Trimming took off 2 bases at V and 0 bases at J, with 17 bases between the two ends. CDR3 sequence (DNA): TGTGCCAGCAGCTTATCAGGGAGGCTTCTGAGCTCCTATAATTCACCCCTCCACTTT. It encodes CASSLSGRLLSSYNSPLHF. Full variable domain (missing parts from reference TRBV7-2 and TRBJ1-6): GAGVSQSPSNKVTEKGKDVELRCDPISGHTALYWYRQSLGQGLEFLIYFQGNSAPDKSGLPSDRFSAERTGGSVSTLTIQRTQQEDSAVYLCASSLSGRLLSSYNSPLHFGNGTRLTVT.

Only one count was recorded for this clone. V and J are TRBV29-1 and TRBJ2-5; D might be TRBD1 (6 bases). There are 15 residues in the CDR3. Germline assignment: CDR1 SQVTM and CDR2 ANQGSEA. V lost 6 bases and J lost 6, with 23 bases in between. The CDR3 reads CSVAYSGQLGKTQYF. CDR3 nucleotides: TGCAGCGTCGCTTACAGCGGACAGCTGGGAAAGACCCAGTACTTC.

The chain combines TRBV27 with TRBJ1-1, with 7 bases lining up with TRBD1. Germline lookup yields CDR1 MNHEY and CDR2 SMNVEV (reference sequence). With 9 bases clipped from V and 5 bases from J, the junction kept 9 bases outside the gene matches. The CDR3 spans 13 residues. CDR3 in DNA: TGTGCCAGTCTCAAGGGGGCAGGGACTGAAGCTTTCTTT. Protein product: CASLKGAGTEAFF.

This clone was counted once. J is TRBJ2-7 and V is TRBV5-4; unclear D gene. In germline, CDR1 is SGHNT, CDR2 YYREEE (reference sequence). The ends were cut back, 0 bases at V and 1 base at J, with 8 bases in the middle. The CDR3 has 14 residues. As DNA, the CDR3 is TGTGCCAGCAGCTTGGAGAGAAATTCCTACGAGCAGTACGTC. Its protein is CASSLERNSYEQYV.

This chain links TRBV7-9 with TRBJ1-4; 7 positions match TRBD1. The CDR3 length is 16 residues. Losses at the gene ends were 3 bases for V and 7 bases for J; bases not matched to a gene: 11. Germline assignment: CDR1 SEHNR and CDR2 FQNEAQ (reference sequence). CDR3 coding DNA: TGTGCCAGCAGCTTTTCCTCGCAGGGGGTCGTTGAAAAACTGTTTTTT. The encoded protein is CASSFSSQGVVEKLFF. The full variable domain, rest sourced from reference TRBV7-9 and TRBJ1-4, is DTGVSQNPRHKITKRGQNVTFRCDPISEHNRLYWYRQTLGQGPEFLTYFQNEAQLEKSRLLSDRFSAERPKGSFSTLEIQRTEQGDSAMYLCASSFSSQGVVEKLFFGSGTQLSVL.

The V call is TRBV24-1, the J call TRBJ2-7, with 8 bases aligning to TRBD1. CDR1 is KGHDR and CDR2 is SFDVKD in the germline V gene. This CDR3 comprises 16 residues. V dropped 1 base and J dropped 0; count of bases not matched to a gene: 4. The DNA for the CDR3 is TGTGCCACCAGTGATTTTTGGGACAGGTCCTCCTACGAGCAGTACGTC. It yields the protein CATSDFWDRSSYEQYV.